One sample yielded the 15 T cell receptor beta chains listed below, sequenced in a study of T cells in Graves' hyperthyroidism and ophthalmopathy. Amplification of TCR beta CDR3 regions was performed using RNA transcripts as template. The TCR CDR3 was amplified in a first-round RT-PCR using the HTBI primer set. TCRdb re-analysed the multiplex PCR reads in MiXCR, keeping a single row per CDR3 protein. The sample lists fewer than 650,000 distinct CDR3 sequences; 12% to 15% were seen once. What was sequenced was blood. All receptors come from a woman aged 18 to 35 with Graves' ophthalmopathy.

This sequence joins TRBV6-2 or TRBV6-3 and TRBJ1-5; D might be TRBD1 (5 bases). The germline gives CDR1 MNHEY, CDR2 SVGEGT. V was pared by 6 bases and J by 3 bases, with 9 bases between. This CDR3 has 13 amino acids. The CDR3: CASSRDYNQPQHF. CDR3 in DNA: TGTGCCAGCAGCCGGGACTACAATCAGCCCCAGCATTTT.

Ten or more counts support this clonotype. This chain uses TRBV19 with TRBJ1-5; D is possibly TRBD1 (6 bases). Germline V gives CDR1 LNHDA, CDR2 SQIVND (reference sequence). The V end was cut by 3 bases, the J end by 4 bases, with 16 bases between. CDR3 length equals 16 residues. CDR3: CASSIKRGTRNQPQHF. In nucleotides, the CDR3 is TGTGCCAGTAGTATCAAGCGGGGGACAAGAAATCAGCCCCAGCATTTT. The full variable domain, in which reference TRBV19 and TRBJ1-5 provide the parts outside the CDR3, is DGGITQSPKYLFRKEGQNVTLSCEQNLNHDAMYWYRQDPGQGLRLIYYSQIVNDFQKGDIAEGYSVSREKKESFPLTVTSAQKNPTAFYLCASSIKRGTRNQPQHFGDGTRLSIL.

Notes on this clonotype: At one of its ends the junction is not consistent with the germline gene, which may arise from a read error. V gene TRBV7-7 combines with J gene TRBJ1-1; D unresolved. Per the germline V gene, CDR1 is SSHAT and CDR2 is FNYEAQ (reference sequence). This CDR3 is 13 amino acids long. The CDR3 sequence: CASSLGENAEAFF. For the CDR3, the DNA is TGTGCTAGCAGCTTGGGCGAGAACGCTGAAGCTTTCTTT.

This clonotype has at least ten counts. The V gene is TRBV29-1, the J gene TRBJ1-2, with 9 bases aligning to TRBD1. The CDR3 covers 12 residues. The V and J ends lost 6 bases and 6 bases, in that order; junction bases with no gene match: 5. Germline CDR1 SQVTM, CDR2 ANQGSEA. CDR3 DNA: TGCAGCGTGGGGGACAGGGATGATGGCTACACCTTC. Translated, it gives CSVGDRDDGYTF.

This clonotype was counted many times. This chain joins TRBV7-9 and TRBJ1-2; D is uncertain. V shed 5 bases and J shed 6 bases, with 13 bases lying between them. The CDR3 is 13 residues long. CDR1 SEHNR and CDR2 FQNEAQ come from the germline V gene (reference sequence). CDR3 DNA sequence: TGTGCCAGCAGCATTCAGGAGGCGGATGGCTACACCTTC. Translating it yields CASSIQEADGYTF.

In its sample, this clonotype was seen many times. In nucleotides, the CDR3 is TGCAGTGCTAGTGGTCGGGAGGGCCGCACAGATACGCAGTATTTT. Amino acid sequence: CSASGREGRTDTQYF. V gene TRBV20-1 combines with J gene TRBJ2-3; 8 nucleotides line up with TRBD2. This CDR3 comprises 15 residues. V trimming: 3 bases; J trimming: 1 base; junction bases outside the gene matches: 6. CDR1 is DFQATT and CDR2 is SNEGSKA in the germline V gene (reference sequence).

This clonotype was detected ten times or more. The CDR3 region is CASSYSKQGADTEAFF. In DNA form, the CDR3 reads TGTGCCAGCAGTTACTCGAAGCAGGGGGCGGATACTGAAGCTTTCTTT. The gene calls are TRBV6-5 and TRBJ1-1, with 8 bases aligning to TRBD1. In germline, CDR1 is MNHEY, CDR2 SVGAGI. The CDR3 is made up of 16 amino acids. Unmatched junction bases numbered 8, after V lost 0 bases and J lost 5 bases.

This clonotype was observed many times. The chain carries TRBV28 and TRBJ2-7; D possibly corresponds to TRBD1 (6 bases). Germline CDR1 reads MDHEN; CDR2 reads SYDVKM. The V end lost 0 bases, the J end lost 0 bases, and 6 bases lay between the germline ends. The CDR3 is made up of 14 amino acids. CDR3 in amino acids: CASSLWDSSYEQYF. CDR3 in DNA: TGTGCCAGCAGTTTATGGGACAGCTCCTACGAGCAGTACTTC. Filled out from reference TRBV28 and TRBJ2-7, the complete variable domain reads DVKVTQSSRYLVKRTGEKVFLECVQDMDHENMFWYRQDPGLGLRLIYFSYDVKMKEKGDIPEGYSVSREKKERFSLILESASTNQTSMYLCASSLWDSSYEQYFGPGTRLTVT.

V and J are TRBV11-1 and TRBJ2-7; D unclear. This CDR3 region has 15 residues. Germline CDR1 reads SGHAT; CDR2 reads FQDESV (reference sequence). The V and J ends lost 1 base and 6 bases respectively, with 16 bases between them. The chain's CDR3 is CASSLGRTSVGEQYF. CDR3 coding DNA: TGTGCCAGCAGCTTAGGCCGAACCTCGGTCGGCGAGCAGTACTTC.

This clonotype occurred many times. The chain uses TRBV6-6 and TRBJ2-2, with 8 nucleotides matching TRBD1. J was trimmed by 6 bases and V by 1 base; bases with no gene match: 13. The germline V gene encodes CDR1 MNHNY and CDR2 SVGAGI (reference sequence). The CDR3 has 18 amino acids. The CDR3, as DNA: TGTGCCAGCAGTTACTATCGCCCGGGACAGGCGAGGGCCGGGGAGCTGTTTTTT. The encoded protein is CASSYYRPGQARAGELFF.

The CDR3 sequence is CASSHPAQGPYGYTF. The CDR3 region has the DNA TGCGCCAGCAGCCACCCCGCACAGGGCCCCTATGGCTACACCTTC. The chain has TRBV4-1 and TRBJ1-2, with D possibly matching TRBD1 (6 bases). The V end was cut by 3 bases, the J end by 4 bases, with 15 bases between. Germline CDR1 is MGHRA and CDR2 is YSYEKL. The CDR3 totals 15 residues.

This clonotype was seen more than once but under ten times. V usage is TRBV27 and J usage is TRBJ2-3; tentatively, D is TRBD2 (8 bases). This CDR3 is 16 amino acids long. Trimming took 5 bases from V and 3 from J, leaving 18 bases between them. CDR1 is MNHEY, CDR2 SMNVEV, per germline (reference sequence). The CDR3 DNA is TGTGCCAGCAGTAGATTAGCGGGACAGAGGACAGATACGCAGTATTTT. This codes for CASSRLAGQRTDTQYF.

This clonotype was observed many times. This sequence joins TRBV20-1 and TRBJ2-1; TRBD1 matches at 7 bases. Per germline, CDR1 DFQATT and CDR2 SNEGSKA (reference sequence). The CDR3 runs to 15 residues. The junction had 13 bases not matched to a gene; V was cut back by 6 bases and J by 5 bases. The CDR3 loop is CSASVQGDRNNEQFF. In DNA, the CDR3 is TGCAGTGCATCGGTCCAGGGGGATAGGAACAATGAGCAGTTCTTC.

This clonotype was seen many times. V and J are TRBV12-3 or TRBV12-4 and TRBJ2-7; no clear D. Trimming stripped 3 bases from V and 3 bases from J, with 9 bases between. CDR3 size: 13 residues. DNA of the CDR3: TGTGCCAGCAGTTTCGTAGGGATCTACGAGCAGTACTTC. Its translation: CASSFVGIYEQYF.

This clonotype turned up a few times. The rearrangement uses TRBV18 and TRBJ2-7; possible D gene TRBD1, 6 bases. The V end was cut by 3 bases, the J end by 2 bases, with 14 bases between. The CDR3 loop spans 15 amino acids. Germline assignment: CDR1 KGHSH and CDR2 LQKENI. DNA of the CDR3: TGTGCCAGCTCACCCGCGGACAGAGTCACCTACGAGCAGTACTTC. As protein: CASSPADRVTYEQYF.